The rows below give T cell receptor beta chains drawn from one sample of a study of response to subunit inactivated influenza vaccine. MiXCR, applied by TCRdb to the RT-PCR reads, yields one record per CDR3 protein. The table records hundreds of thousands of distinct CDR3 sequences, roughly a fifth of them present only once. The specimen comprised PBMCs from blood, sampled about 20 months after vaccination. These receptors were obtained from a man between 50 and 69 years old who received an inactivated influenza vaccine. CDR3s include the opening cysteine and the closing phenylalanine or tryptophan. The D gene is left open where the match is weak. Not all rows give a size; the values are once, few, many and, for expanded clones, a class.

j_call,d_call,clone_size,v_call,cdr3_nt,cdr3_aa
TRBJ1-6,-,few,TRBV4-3,TGCGCCAGCAGCCTTAGATCGGCCGGGTTTGATTCACCCCTCCACTTT,CASSLRSAGFDSPLHF
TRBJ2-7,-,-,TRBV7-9,TGTGCCAGCAGCTTGGTGCGGATGCCCTACGAGCAGTACTTC,CASSLVRMPYEQYF
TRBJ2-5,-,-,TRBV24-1,TGTGCCACCAGTGATTGGGGATCCCAAGAGACCCAGTACTTC,CATSDWGSQETQYF
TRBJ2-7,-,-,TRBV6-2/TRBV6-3,TGTGCCAGTGGAGCGATTGAATTGCCCTACGAGCAGTACTTC,CASGAIELPYEQYF
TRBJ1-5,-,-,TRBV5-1,TGCGCCAGCAGCTTGGAGGGCCCAAATCAGCCCCAGCATTTT,CASSLEGPNQPQHF
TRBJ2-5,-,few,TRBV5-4,TGTGCCAGCACCCACGACGACCAAGAGACCCAGTACTTC,CASTHDDQETQYF
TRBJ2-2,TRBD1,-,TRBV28,TGTGCCAGCACCCTAATGGTGGGACAGGTCGCGAACACCGGGGAGCTGTTTTTT,CASTLMVGQVANTGELFF
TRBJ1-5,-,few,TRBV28,TGTGCCAGCAGTTTATTTGGGTTAAGCAATCAGCCCCAGCATTTT,CASSLFGLSNQPQHF
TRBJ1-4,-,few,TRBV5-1,TGCGCCAGCAGCTTGAACAGGGAAGGTGAAAAACTGTTTTTT,CASSLNREGEKLFF
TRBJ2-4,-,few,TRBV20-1,TGCAGTGCTAGAGTCGCTAGGGACAAAAACATTCAGTACTTC,CSARVARDKNIQYF
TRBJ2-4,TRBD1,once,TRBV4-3,TGCGCCAGCAGCCCGACTTTGACAGGGGGCAAAAACATTCAGTACTTC,CASSPTLTGGKNIQYF
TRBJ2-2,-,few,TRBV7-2,TGTGCCAGCAGCTTAGCGGAGGGAAACACCGGGGAGCTGTTTTTT,CASSLAEGNTGELFF
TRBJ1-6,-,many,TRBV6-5,TGTGCCAGCAGTTGGTTCCCGCGGGAACCCTCTAATTCACCCCTCCACTTT,CASSWFPREPSNSPLHF
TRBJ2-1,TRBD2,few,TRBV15,TGTGCCACCAGCAGAGATCGGGGGGGTTCCTACAATGAGCAGTTCTTC,CATSRDRGGSYNEQFF
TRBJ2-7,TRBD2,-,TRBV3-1,TGTGCCAGCAGCCAAGGACTAGCGATTTCCTACGAGCAGTACTTC,CASSQGLAISYEQYF
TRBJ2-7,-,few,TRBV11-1,TGTGCCAGCAGCTTGACGGGATCTAGGACGGGAGTCTACGAGCAGTACTTC,CASSLTGSRTGVYEQYF
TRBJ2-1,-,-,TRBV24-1,TGTGCCACCCAGGGAGGCAATGAGCAGTTCTTC,CATQGGNEQFF
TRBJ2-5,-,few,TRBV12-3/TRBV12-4,TGTGCCAGCAGCCGAAGACAGGTACAAGAGACCCAGTACTTC,CASSRRQVQETQYF